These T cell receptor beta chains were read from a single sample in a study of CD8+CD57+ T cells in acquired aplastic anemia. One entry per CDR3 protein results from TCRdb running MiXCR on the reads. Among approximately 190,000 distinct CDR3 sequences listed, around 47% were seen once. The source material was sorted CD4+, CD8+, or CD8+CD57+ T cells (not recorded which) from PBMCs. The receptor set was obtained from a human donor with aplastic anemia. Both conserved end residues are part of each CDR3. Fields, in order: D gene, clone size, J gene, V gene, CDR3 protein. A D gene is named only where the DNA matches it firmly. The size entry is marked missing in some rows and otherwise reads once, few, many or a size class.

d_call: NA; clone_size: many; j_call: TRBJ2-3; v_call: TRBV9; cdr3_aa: CASSPSQRGTDTQYF
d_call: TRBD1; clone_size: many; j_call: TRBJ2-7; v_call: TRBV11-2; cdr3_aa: CASSPWTGNSYEQYF
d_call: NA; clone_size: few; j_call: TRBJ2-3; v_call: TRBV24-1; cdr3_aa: CATSALGTDTQYF
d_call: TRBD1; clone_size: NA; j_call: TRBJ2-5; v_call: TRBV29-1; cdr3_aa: CSRDRGQETQYF
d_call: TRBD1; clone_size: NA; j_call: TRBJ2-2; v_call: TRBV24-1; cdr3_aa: CASSSTGGRELFF
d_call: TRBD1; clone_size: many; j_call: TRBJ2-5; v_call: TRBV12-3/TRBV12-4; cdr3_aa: CASSPGQPGETQYF
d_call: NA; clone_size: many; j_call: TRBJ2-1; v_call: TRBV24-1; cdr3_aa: CATSGSSRSNEQFF
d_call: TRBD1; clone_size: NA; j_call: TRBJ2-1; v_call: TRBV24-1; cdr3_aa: CATSDSDRGVNEQFF
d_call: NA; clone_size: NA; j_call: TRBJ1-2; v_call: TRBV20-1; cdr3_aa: CSARGGTWHTF
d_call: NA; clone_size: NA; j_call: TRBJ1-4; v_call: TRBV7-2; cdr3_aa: CASSIFGEKLFF
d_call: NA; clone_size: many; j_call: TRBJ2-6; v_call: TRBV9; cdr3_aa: CASSVGGGGVANVLTF
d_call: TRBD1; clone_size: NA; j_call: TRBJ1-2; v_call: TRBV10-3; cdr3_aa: CAISEASQGQGVHGYTF
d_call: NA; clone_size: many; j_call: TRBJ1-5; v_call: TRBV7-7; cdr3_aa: CASSSGLNQPQHF
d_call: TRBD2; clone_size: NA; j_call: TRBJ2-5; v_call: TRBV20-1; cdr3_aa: CSAGAGVSQETQYF
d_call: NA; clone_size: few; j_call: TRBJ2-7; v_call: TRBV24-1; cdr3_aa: CATSGLGTYEQYF
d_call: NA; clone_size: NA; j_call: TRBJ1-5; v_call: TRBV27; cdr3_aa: CASSPTGRGGSLLNQPQHF
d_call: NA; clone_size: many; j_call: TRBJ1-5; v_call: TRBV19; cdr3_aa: CASSHLTGKGNNQPQHF
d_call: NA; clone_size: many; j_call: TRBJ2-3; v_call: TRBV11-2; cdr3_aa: CASSLIGRGSTDTQYF
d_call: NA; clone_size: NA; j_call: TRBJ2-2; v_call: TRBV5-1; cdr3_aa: CASSPGRDLAGELFF
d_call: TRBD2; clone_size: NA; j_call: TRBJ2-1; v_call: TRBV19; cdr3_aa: CASSMGLAGDVQFF
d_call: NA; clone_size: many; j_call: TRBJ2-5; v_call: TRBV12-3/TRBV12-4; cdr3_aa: CASSLGQGSETQYF
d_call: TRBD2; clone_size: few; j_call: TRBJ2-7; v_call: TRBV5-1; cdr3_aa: CASSLGEGLYEQYF
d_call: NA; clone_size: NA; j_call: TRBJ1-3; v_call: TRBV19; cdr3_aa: CASSITSGGNTIYF
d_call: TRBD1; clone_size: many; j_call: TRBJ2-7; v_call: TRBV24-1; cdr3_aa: CATSDRGTGVFGEQYF
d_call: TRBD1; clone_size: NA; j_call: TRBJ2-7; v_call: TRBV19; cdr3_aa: CASTWDRSGEQYF